What follows are 29 T cell receptor beta chains derived from one specimen sequenced in a study of blood T cell repertoires in COVID-19. Using immunoSEQ multiplex PCR, the repertoire was profiled, and TCRdb retains in-frame clones only, with some absent. The table lists 250,000 to 400,000 clones, approximately 88% of them singletons. The sequenced sample consisted of peripheral blood. The receptors shown here come from a woman aged 30 to 39 with COVID-19, enrolled during active disease.

The chain links TRBV4-1 to TRBJ1-1, with 8 bases matching TRBD1. Germline trimming cut 6 bases from V and 3 bases from J; bases unmatched to any gene: 3. CDR3 size: 13 residues. Germline V CDR1 and CDR2: MGHRA, YSYEKL. The CDR3 is CASRDRAHTEAFF. The CDR3 DNA follows: TGCGCCAGCAGGGACAGGGCCCACACTGAAGCTTTCTTT.

The table lists this clone with a few counts. The chain couples TRBV29-1 to TRBJ1-3, with D perhaps TRBD1 (6 bases). Trimming stripped 6 bases from V and 0 bases from J, with 12 bases between. This CDR3 comprises 14 residues. Germline loops: CDR1 SQVTM, CDR2 ANQGSEA. The DNA for the CDR3 is TGCAGCGTGTTACAGGGATCCTCTGGAAACACCATATATTTT. As protein: CSVLQGSSGNTIYF. Looking up the rest from reference TRBV29-1 and TRBJ1-3 gives the full variable domain: SAVISQKPSRDICQRGTSLTIQCQVDSQVTMMFWYRQQPGQSLTLIATANQGSEATYESGFVIDKFPISRPNLTFSTLTVSNMSPEDSSIYLCSVLQGSSGNTIYFGEGSWLTVV.

The V and J genes are TRBV9 and TRBJ1-2, with D maybe TRBD1 (5 bases). The germline gives CDR1 SGDLS, CDR2 YYNGEE. Trimming left V 0 bases short and J 2 bases short, with 11 bases between. The CDR3 has 15 residues. CDR3 in amino acids: CASSVGPTENYGYTF. The CDR3 bases are TGTGCCAGCAGCGTAGGTCCGACAGAAAACTATGGCTACACCTTC.

V is TRBV2 and J is TRBJ2-1, with D perhaps TRBD2 (6 bases). The germline V gene has CDR1 SNHLY and CDR2 FYNNEI. The CDR3 totals 15 residues. The V and J ends lost 6 bases and 1 base respectively, with 13 bases between them. CDR3 sequence (DNA): TGTGCCAGCAGGAGAGGTGGGGGGTCCTACAATGAGCAGTTCTTC. This encodes CASRRGGGSYNEQFF.

This clone was counted a single time. The rearrangement uses TRBV5-4 and TRBJ1-3, with TRBD1 matching over 7 bases. This CDR3 has 17 residues. With V trimmed by 5 bases and J by 0 bases, 11 bases remained unmatched. From germline, CDR1 is SGHNT and CDR2 YYREEE (reference sequence). Here the CDR3 reads CASSPAPRGVSGNTIYF. CDR3 bases: TGTGCCAGCAGTCCCGCCCCCAGGGGGGTCTCTGGAAACACCATATATTTT.

This clone was seen just once. The chain carries TRBV5-1 and TRBJ2-1, with 9 bases matching TRBD1. J was trimmed by 4 bases and V by 4 bases; bases with no gene match: 6. Germline CDR1 is SGHRS and CDR2 is YFSETQ. The CDR3 extends over 15 amino acids. CDR3 in DNA: TGCGCCAGCAGCCCTCGGACAGGGGCGTACAATGAGCAGTTCTTC. The encoded protein is CASSPRTGAYNEQFF.

V gene TRBV3-1 (or the pseudogene TRBV3-2) combines with J gene TRBJ1-1; D gene uncertain. Germline CDR1 and CDR2: LGHDT and YNNKEL (reference sequence). The CDR3 contains 12 residues. With 4 bases removed from V and 7 bases from J, the gap between germline ends came to 10 bases. The CDR3 region is CASSLHPREAFF. The DNA of the CDR3 is TGTGCCAGCAGCCTTCACCCGCGTGAAGCTTTCTTT.

This chain uses TRBV7-3 with TRBJ2-7; TRBD1 might be the D (5 bases). V lost 5 bases, J lost 0 bases, and 11 bases lay in between. There are 14 residues in the CDR3. Germline-derived CDR1 and CDR2 are SGHTA and FQGTGA. CDR3 loop: CASSIGHSSYEQYF. Written as DNA, the CDR3 is TGTGCCAGCAGCATCGGACATAGCTCCTACGAGCAGTACTTC.

The J gene is TRBJ1-5, the V gene TRBV6-5; D gene ambiguous. The germline gives CDR1 MNHEY, CDR2 SVGAGI. Trimming left V 7 bases short and J 4 bases short, with 17 bases between. This CDR3 is built from 15 residues. CDR3 sequence reads: CASTLEVLQNQPQHF. In DNA, the CDR3 is TGTGCCAGCACTTTAGAGGTACTGCAAAATCAGCCCCAGCATTTT.

The genes are TRBV19 and TRBJ2-2, with 13 bases identical to TRBD2. Germline trimming cut 2 bases from V and 5 bases from J; bases unmatched to any gene: 8. This CDR3 spans 18 amino acids. Germline lookup yields CDR1 LNHDA and CDR2 SQIVND (reference sequence). CDR3 sequence reads: CASSILTSGGRWTGELFF. The CDR3 DNA is TGTGCCAGTAGTATATTGACTAGCGGGGGGAGGTGGACCGGGGAGCTGTTTTTT.

The sample holds a few counts of this clone. This chain joins TRBV9 and TRBJ1-2; D is uncertain. CDR1 and CDR2 from the germline V gene are SGDLS and YYNGEE. The CDR3 has 13 residues. V was trimmed by 0 bases and J by 6 bases, leaving 9 bases between them. CDR3 sequence: CASSVVSLHGYTF. The CDR3 DNA is TGTGCCAGCAGCGTAGTTAGTTTACATGGCTACACCTTC.

The CDR3 loop is CASSQIGGAGETQYF. The CDR3 DNA reads TGTGCCAGCAGCCAGATCGGGGGGGCGGGAGAGACCCAGTACTTC. This chain links TRBV3-1 (or the pseudogene TRBV3-2) with TRBJ2-5; TRBD2 matches 8 bases. The CDR3 is 15 residues long. CDR1 is LGHDT, CDR2 YNNKEL, per germline (reference sequence). Germline trimming cut 3 bases from V and 4 bases from J; bases unmatched to any gene: 7.

V usage is TRBV28 and J usage is TRBJ1-1; D is ambiguous. The CDR3 spans 15 residues. CDR1 MDHEN and CDR2 SYDVKM come from the germline V gene. V was shortened by 6 bases and J by 3 bases, with 17 bases between the two germline ends. The CDR3 nucleotides are TGTGCCAGCAGGCAACGGACGGGGAGGGACACTGAAGCTTTCTTT. Its protein product is CASRQRTGRDTEAFF.

The CDR3 coding sequence is TGCGCCAGCAGTAAGCGGGGGACTACCTACGAGCAGTACGTC. It translates to CASSKRGTTYEQYV. V usage is TRBV10-2 and J usage is TRBJ2-7, with 8 bases that match TRBD2. The CDR3 has 14 residues. Germline CDR1 is WSHSY and CDR2 is SAAADI. The ends lost 5 bases at V and 2 bases at J; junction bases unmatched: 5.

This CDR3 is CASSTLAGGDTEAFF. DNA of the CDR3: TGTGCCAGCAGTACCCTTGCTGGGGGGGACACTGAAGCTTTCTTT. The chain joins TRBV27 to TRBJ1-1; D is perhaps TRBD1 (5 bases). The V gene's germline CDR1 is MNHEY and CDR2 SMNVEV (reference sequence). Trimming took 5 bases from V and 3 from J, leaving 16 bases between them. The CDR3 covers 15 residues.

This chain links TRBV28 with TRBJ2-7; possible D gene TRBD1, 5 bases. Germline V lookup: CDR1 MDHEN, CDR2 SYDVKM. The CDR3 is 17 amino acids. V lost 6 bases to trimming and J lost 1 base, with 22 bases between them. In DNA form, the CDR3 reads TGTGCCAGCAGCTATCCGACAGATCATCCTGAGTCCTACGAGCAGTACGTC. Translated, it gives CASSYPTDHPESYEQYV.

This clone came up once. The chain recombines TRBV20-1 with TRBJ2-5; D unclear. CDR1 is DFQATT, CDR2 SNEGSKA, per germline (reference sequence). The CDR3 has 16 amino acids. Trimming took off 3 bases at V and 5 bases at J, with 22 bases between the two ends. The CDR3 protein is CSASHRSAGLRETQYF. In DNA form, the CDR3 reads TGCAGTGCTAGTCATAGGTCCGCAGGCCTCAGGGAGACCCAGTACTTC.

V and J are TRBV3-1 (or the pseudogene TRBV3-2) and TRBJ2-1, with 7 nucleotides matching TRBD1. After removal of 4 bases from V and 8 bases from J, the junction contained 8 bases not matched to a gene. The CDR3 length is 14 residues. Germline V gene data show CDR1 as LGHDT and CDR2 as YNNKEL (reference sequence). The CDR3 bases are TGTGCCAGCAGCCGCCGACAGGGTCATCATGAGCAGTTCTTC. Translated, it gives CASSRRQGHHEQFF.

The rearrangement uses TRBV2 and TRBJ1-3, with D uncertain. Trimming shortened V by 5 bases and J by 1 base, and 15 bases separated the two germline ends. Germline V gene lookup returns CDR1 SNHLY and CDR2 FYNNEI. The CDR3 has 16 residues. In nucleotides, the CDR3 is TGTGCCAGCAGTCAAGAAATACCGGGATCTGGAAACACCATATATTTT. This translates into CASSQEIPGSGNTIYF.

The table lists this clone with a count of one. DNA of the CDR3: TGTGCCAGCAGCTTAACGCTAATAGGTTCAGGGTATTATGGCTACACCTTC. Residues: CASSLTLIGSGYYGYTF. The J gene is TRBJ1-2, the V gene TRBV7-2, with D perhaps matching TRBD1 (5 bases). CDR1 SGHTA and CDR2 FQGNSA come from the germline V gene. The CDR3 covers 17 residues. Trimming pared 2 bases from V and 5 bases from J, leaving 21 bases between.

This chain uses TRBV9 with TRBJ1-1, with 8 bases identical to TRBD1. CDR1 is SGDLS and CDR2 is YYNGEE in the germline V gene. V shed 0 bases, J shed 6 bases, and the junction held 1 base outside the gene matches. The CDR3 is 13 amino acids. The CDR3 DNA is TGTGCCAGCAGCGTAGTACAGGGGGCTGAAGCTTTCTTT. It encodes CASSVVQGAEAFF.

Comments on this clone: Distinct nucleotide sequences in the sample also encode this CDR3. This chain links TRBV28 with TRBJ1-5; TRBD1 agrees at 9 bases. V shed 2 bases, J shed 4 bases, and the junction held 3 bases outside the gene matches. The CDR3 totals 15 residues. The V gene's germline CDR1 is MDHEN and CDR2 SYDVKM. For the CDR3, the DNA is TGTGCCAGCAGTTTAGGGACAGGGCAGAATCAGCCCCAGCATTTT. Translated, it gives CASSLGTGQNQPQHF.

The chain links TRBV4-2 to TRBJ2-5; perhaps TRBD2 as D (6 bases). V lost 1 base, J lost 2 bases, and 8 bases lay in between. CDR3 size: 14 residues. Germline CDR1 is LGHNA and CDR2 is YNFKEQ. The CDR3 DNA is TGTGCCAGCAGCCAAGGGGGGGAGCAAGAGACCCAGTACTTC. Protein sequence: CASSQGGEQETQYF.

V gene TRBV28 combines with J gene TRBJ1-6; 8 bases fit TRBD1. CDR3 length equals 15 residues. V gave up 5 bases and J gave up 6 bases; unmatched junction bases: 6. The germline CDR1 and CDR2 sequences are MDHEN and SYDVKM. The CDR3 region is CASSAGTGGNSPLHF. The CDR3 coding sequence is TGTGCCAGCAGTGCGGGGACAGGCGGTAATTCACCCCTCCACTTT.

This chain links TRBV6-2 or TRBV6-3 with TRBJ1-6; tentative D call: TRBD1 (6 bases). V dropped 4 bases and J dropped 8 bases, with 15 bases sitting between them. Germline loops: CDR1 MNHEY, CDR2 SVGEGT. This CDR3 has 15 residues. The CDR3 sequence is CASSFDGRGYSPLHF. The CDR3 DNA reads as TGTGCCAGCAGTTTTGACGGCAGGGGTTATTCACCCCTCCACTTT.

This sequence joins TRBV11-3 and TRBJ2-1, with D perhaps TRBD2 (5 bases). Per the germline V gene, CDR1 is SGHNT and CDR2 is YENEEA. V was clipped by 5 bases and J by 2 bases, with 16 bases between them. The CDR3 has 16 amino acids. In DNA, the CDR3 is TGTGCCAGCAGCGCGCGGACTGGCGGCCCCTACAATGAGCAGTTCTTC. As protein: CASSARTGGPYNEQFF. The complete variable domain, with remaining parts taken from reference TRBV11-3 and TRBJ2-1, reads EAGVVQSPRYKIIEKKQPVAFWCNPISGHNTLYWYLQNLGQGPELLIRYENEEAVDDSQLPKDRFSAERLKGVDSTLKIQPAELGDSAVYLCASSARTGGPYNEQFFGPGTRLTVL.

This rearrangement joins TRBV6-5 to TRBJ1-4, with D uncertain. The CDR3 is 14 residues long. Deletions cut 5 bases from V and 2 bases from J, with 9 bases between. Germline V gene lookup returns CDR1 MNHEY and CDR2 SVGAGI. DNA for the CDR3: TGTGCCAGCAGTCAACCGGGTACTAATGAAAAACTGTTTTTT. It encodes CASSQPGTNEKLFF.

The genes are TRBV3-1 (or the pseudogene TRBV3-2) and TRBJ2-1; 9 nucleotides agree with TRBD2. This CDR3 has 16 amino acids. The germline gives CDR1 LGHDT, CDR2 YNNKEL (reference sequence). The junction had 13 bases not matched to a gene; V was cut back by 3 bases and J by 10 bases. The CDR3 coding sequence is TGTGCCAGCAGCCATAACCAGGGCGGGGGGGCCCGGGAGCAGTTCTTC. Encoded protein: CASSHNQGGGAREQFF.

The chain combines TRBV9 with TRBJ2-1, with a tentative D call TRBD1 (6 bases). CDR3 size: 17 residues. CDR1 SGDLS and CDR2 YYNGEE come from the germline V gene. V lost 3 bases, J lost 8 bases, and 24 bases lay in between. The CDR3 nucleotides are TGTGCCAGCAGCGCGGGGACAAGGGGTTCCCACGGGGATGAGCAGTTCTTC. It specifies CASSAGTRGSHGDEQFF.